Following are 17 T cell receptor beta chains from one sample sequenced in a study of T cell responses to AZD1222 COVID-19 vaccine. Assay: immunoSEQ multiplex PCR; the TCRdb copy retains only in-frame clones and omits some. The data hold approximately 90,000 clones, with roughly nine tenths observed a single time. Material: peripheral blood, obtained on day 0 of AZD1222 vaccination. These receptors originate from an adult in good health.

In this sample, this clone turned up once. The CDR3 DNA reads as TGCAGTGCTAGAGATTTAAAGGCTTTCTTT. Translating it yields CSARDLKAFF. The chain links TRBV20-1 to TRBJ1-1; D gene ambiguous. Germline V gene sequence: CDR1 DFQATT, CDR2 SNEGSKA (reference sequence). This CDR3 has 10 amino acids. Trimming shortened V by 0 bases and J by 11 bases, and 7 bases separated the two germline ends.

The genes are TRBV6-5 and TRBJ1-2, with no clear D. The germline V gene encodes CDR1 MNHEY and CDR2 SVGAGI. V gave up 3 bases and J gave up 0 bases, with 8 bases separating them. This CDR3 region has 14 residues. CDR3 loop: CASSYSVANYGYTF. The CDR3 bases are TGTGCCAGCAGTTATTCGGTAGCTAACTATGGCTACACCTTC.

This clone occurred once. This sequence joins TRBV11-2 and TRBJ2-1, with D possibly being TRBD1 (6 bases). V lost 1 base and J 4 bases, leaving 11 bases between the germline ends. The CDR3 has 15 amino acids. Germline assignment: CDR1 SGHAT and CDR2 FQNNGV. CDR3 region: CASSLAPGDYNEQFF. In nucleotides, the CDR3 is TGTGCCAGCAGCTTAGCCCCAGGGGATTACAATGAGCAGTTCTTC.

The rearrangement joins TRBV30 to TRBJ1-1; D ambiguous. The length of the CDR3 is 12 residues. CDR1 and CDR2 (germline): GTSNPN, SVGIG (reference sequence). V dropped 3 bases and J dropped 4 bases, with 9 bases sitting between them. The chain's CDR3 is CAWRGGITEAFF. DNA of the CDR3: TGTGCCTGGAGGGGAGGGATCACTGAAGCTTTCTTT.

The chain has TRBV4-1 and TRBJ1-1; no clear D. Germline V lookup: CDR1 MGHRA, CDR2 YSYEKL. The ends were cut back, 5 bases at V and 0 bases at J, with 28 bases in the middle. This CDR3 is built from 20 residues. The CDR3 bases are TGCGCCAGCAGCACCACCTCCCTACGGACGGCTTCTATAATGAACACTGAAGCTTTCTTT. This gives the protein CASSTTSLRTASIMNTEAFF.

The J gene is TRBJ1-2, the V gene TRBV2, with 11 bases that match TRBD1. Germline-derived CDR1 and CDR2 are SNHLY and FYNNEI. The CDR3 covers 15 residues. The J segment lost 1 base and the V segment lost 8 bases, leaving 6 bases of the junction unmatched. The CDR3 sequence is CASGDRGKSNYGYTF. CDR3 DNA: TGTGCCAGCGGGGACAGGGGGAAAAGTAACTATGGCTACACCTTC.

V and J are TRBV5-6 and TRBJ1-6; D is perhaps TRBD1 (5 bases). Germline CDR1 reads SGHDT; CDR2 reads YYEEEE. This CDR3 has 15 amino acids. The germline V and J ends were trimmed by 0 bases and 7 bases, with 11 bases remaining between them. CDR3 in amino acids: CASSLADRLNSPLHF. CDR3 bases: TGTGCCAGCAGCTTGGCCGACAGACTAAATTCACCCCTCCACTTT.

The CDR3: CASSRTGLTNQPQHF. The CDR3, as DNA: TGTGCCAGCAGCCGGACAGGGCTAACGAATCAGCCCCAGCATTTT. The chain employs TRBV5-5 and TRBJ1-5; 8 nucleotides line up with TRBD1. This CDR3 region has 15 residues. Germline CDR1 SGHKS, CDR2 YYEKEE (reference sequence). The V gene end was trimmed by 4 bases and the J gene end by 4 bases; junction bases not matched to a gene: 7.

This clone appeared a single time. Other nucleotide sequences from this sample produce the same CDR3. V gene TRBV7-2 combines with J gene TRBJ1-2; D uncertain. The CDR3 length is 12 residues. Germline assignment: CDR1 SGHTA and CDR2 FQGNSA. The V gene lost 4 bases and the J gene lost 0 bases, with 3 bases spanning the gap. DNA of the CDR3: TGTGCCAGCAGCTACTCTAACTATGGCTACACCTTC. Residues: CASSYSNYGYTF. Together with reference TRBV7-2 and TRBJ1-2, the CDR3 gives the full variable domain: GAGVSQSPSNKVTEKGKDVELRCDPISGHTALYWYRQSLGQGLEFLIYFQGNSAPDKSGLPSDRFSAERTGGSVSTLTIQRTQQEDSAVYLCASSYSNYGYTFGSGTRLTVV.

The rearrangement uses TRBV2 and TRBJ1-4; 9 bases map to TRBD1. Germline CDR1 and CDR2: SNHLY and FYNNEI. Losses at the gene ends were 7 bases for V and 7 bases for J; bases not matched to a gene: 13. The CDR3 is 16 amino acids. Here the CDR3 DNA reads TGTGCCAGCAACTGGGACAGGGTATTCGGGGGTGAAAAACTGTTTTTT. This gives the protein CASNWDRVFGGEKLFF.

The CDR3 nucleotides are TGTGCCAGCAGCCCCTTAGGGGGAGTGCCCGGGGAGCTGTTTTTT. Protein sequence: CASSPLGGVPGELFF. V gene TRBV7-2 combines with J gene TRBJ2-2; possible D gene TRBD1, 6 bases. The germline gives CDR1 SGHTA, CDR2 FQGNSA. This CDR3 comprises 15 residues. V lost 5 bases and J 6 bases, leaving 16 bases between the germline ends.

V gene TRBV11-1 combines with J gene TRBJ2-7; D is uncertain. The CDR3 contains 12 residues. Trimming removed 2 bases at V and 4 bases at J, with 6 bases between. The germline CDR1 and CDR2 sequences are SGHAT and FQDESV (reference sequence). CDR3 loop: CASSLLDYEQYF. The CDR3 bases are TGTGCCAGCAGCTTATTAGATTACGAGCAGTACTTC. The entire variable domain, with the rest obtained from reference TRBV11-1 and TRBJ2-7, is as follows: EAEVAQSPRYKITEKSQAVAFWCDPISGHATLYWYRQILGQGPELLVQFQDESVVDDSQLPKDRFSAERLKGVDSTLKIQPAELGDSAMYLCASSLLDYEQYFGPGTRLTVT.

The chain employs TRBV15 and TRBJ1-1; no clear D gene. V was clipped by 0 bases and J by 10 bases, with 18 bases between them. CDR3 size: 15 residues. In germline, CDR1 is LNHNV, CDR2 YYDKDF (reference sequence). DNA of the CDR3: TGTGCCACCAGCAGAGATAAGGCCGCGGGCTGGGGAGCTTTCTTT. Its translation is CATSRDKAAGWGAFF.

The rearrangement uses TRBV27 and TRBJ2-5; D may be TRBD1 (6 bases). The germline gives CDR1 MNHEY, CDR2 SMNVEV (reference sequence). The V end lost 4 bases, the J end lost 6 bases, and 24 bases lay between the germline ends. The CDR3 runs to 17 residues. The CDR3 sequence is CASSYGLPGQIAQTQYF. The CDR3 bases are TGTGCCAGCAGTTATGGGTTGCCGGGACAAATAGCTCAGACCCAGTACTTC.

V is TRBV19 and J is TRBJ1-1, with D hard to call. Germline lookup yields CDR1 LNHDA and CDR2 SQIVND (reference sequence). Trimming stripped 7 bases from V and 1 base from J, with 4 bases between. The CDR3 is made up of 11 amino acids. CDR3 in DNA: TGTGCCAGTATGGGGAACACTGAAGCTTTCTTT. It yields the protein CASMGNTEAFF.

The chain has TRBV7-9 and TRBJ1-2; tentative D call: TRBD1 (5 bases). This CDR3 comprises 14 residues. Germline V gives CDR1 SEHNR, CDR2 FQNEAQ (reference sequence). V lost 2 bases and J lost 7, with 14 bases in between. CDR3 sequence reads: CASSLPAGLGGYTF. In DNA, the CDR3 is TGTGCCAGCAGCTTACCCGCGGGGCTCGGTGGCTACACCTTC.

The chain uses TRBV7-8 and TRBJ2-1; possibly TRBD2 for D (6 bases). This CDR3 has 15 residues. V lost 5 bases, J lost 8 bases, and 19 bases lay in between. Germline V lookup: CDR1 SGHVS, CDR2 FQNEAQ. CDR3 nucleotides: TGTGCCAGCAGCCAGAGACTAGTGAAGTGGGATGAGCAGTTCTTC. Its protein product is CASSQRLVKWDEQFF. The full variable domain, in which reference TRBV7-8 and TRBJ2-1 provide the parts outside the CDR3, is GAGVSQSPRYKVAKRGQDVALRCDPISGHVSLFWYQQALGQGPEFLTYFQNEAQLDKSGLPSDRFFAERPEGSVSTLKIQRTQQEDSAVYLCASSQRLVKWDEQFFGPGTRLTVL.